The clone carrying this T cell receptor (beta chain) was counted at least ten times. Its antigen is not known. The source of the sample is a study of Graves' ophthalmopathy and Graves' hyperthyroidism. The study's findings and limits: Stable hyperthyroidism and ophthalmopathy were told apart by a 13-signature model, which achieved 85% to 90% sensitivity and roughly 76% specificity. Blood repertoires reportedly contained most expanded thyroid clonotypes above 0.001 frequency.

If patients had other autoimmune diseases, uncontrolled infections, pregnancy or lactation, they were excluded. TCR beta CDR3 regions were amplified from RNA transcripts. Amplification began with first-round RT-PCR using HTBI primers, then second-round multiplex PCR was performed. TCRdb called the multiplex PCR reads again in MiXCR, with one record for every CDR3 protein. Of roughly 480,000 distinct CDR3 sequences listed, approximately 15% are singletons. V trimming: 5 bases; J trimming: 0 bases; junction bases outside the gene matches: 12. CDR1 and CDR2 (germline): SGHAT, FQNNGV. The CDR3 totals 18 residues.

The V and J genes are TRBV11-2 and TRBJ2-7; 11 bases are shared with TRBD2. This sequence was found in a woman in her twenties or thirties with Graves' ophthalmopathy. The specimen sequenced was blood. DNA for the CDR3: TGTGCCAGCAGCCCCAGCAGGGGTAGCGGGAGGGGCTCCTACGAGCAGTACTTC. It encodes CASSPSRGSGRGSYEQYF.